This T cell receptor beta chain originates from a study of technical replicates of blood from a handful of donors. The assay was immunoSEQ multiplex PCR, and TCRdb's table has in-frame clones only and misses some. The sample gives 60,000 to 90,000 clones, 90% to 95% of which show up once; approximately 0.45% is in the top ten. CDR1 LNHDA and CDR2 SQIVND come from the germline V gene (reference sequence). V lost 5 bases, J lost 8 bases, and 9 bases stayed unmatched. The CDR3 extends over 14 amino acids. The clonotype was recovered from a human donor in good health. The sequencing input was T cells isolated from PBMCs. The J gene is TRBJ2-1, the V gene TRBV19; the match to TRBD2 covers 7 bases. The CDR3 protein is CASSFGLGDDEQFF. DNA of the CDR3: TGTGCCAGTAGTTTCGGACTAGGGGACGATGAGCAGTTCTTC.